A selection of T cell receptor beta chains follows, all from one sample in a study of human T cells and chemical hapten exposure. Each CDR3 protein is one row after TCRdb ran MiXCR on the RACE reads. The table shows a few hundred thousand distinct CDR3 sequences, with just under 6.5% occurring only once. Specimen: whole blood, collected in connection with sensitization to the hapten diphenylcyclopropenone (DPC). The source of these receptors is a woman aged 18-30 years with alopecia areata. Some clones in this sample may be carry-over from other donors' samples. The CDR3 runs from the conserved cysteine through the conserved F or W. The D gene is left open where the match is weak. Some rows have no size entry. The others give once, few or many, or a class for an expanded clone.

V	J	D	size	CDR3	DNA
TRBV5-1	TRBJ2-7	TRBD1	few	CASSPRTGGIFGEQYF	TGCGCCAGCAGCCCTCGGACAGGTGGAATCTTCGGCGAGCAGTACTTC
TRBV27	TRBJ2-3	TRBD2	-	CASSFRGGRADTQYF	TGTGCCAGCAGTTTTCGGGGGGGCCGGGCAGATACGCAGTATTTT
TRBV28	TRBJ1-5	-	many	CASSPTGGGNQPQHF	TGTGCCAGCAGCCCTACCGGAGGGGGCAATCAGCCCCAGCATTTT
TRBV2	TRBJ2-7	-	few	CASSPTETYEQYF	TGTGCCAGCAGCCCGACTGAAACCTACGAGCAGTACTTC
TRBV7-2	TRBJ1-2	-	-	CASSFVYTGLGNYGCTF	TGTGCCAGCAGCTTTGTCTATACGGGGTTGGGGAACTATGGCTGCACCTTC
TRBV20-1	TRBJ1-5	TRBD1	many	CSANQGDRDQPQHF	TGCAGTGCTAATCAGGGGGATCGGGATCAGCCCCAGCATTTT
TRBV20-1	TRBJ2-7	-	-	CSASTGYEQYF	TGCAGTGCGTCGACAGGCTACGAGCAGTACTTC
TRBV7-2	TRBJ1-2	-	few	CASSSRTPNYGYTF	TGTGCCAGCAGCTCTCGGACGCCTAACTATGGCTACACCTTC
TRBV20-1	TRBJ1-5	-	many	CSAIGNSNQPQHF	TGCAGTGCTATCGGGAATAGCAATCAGCCCCAGCATTTT
TRBV20-1	TRBJ1-4	TRBD1	-	CSARTGGIEKLFF	TGCAGTGCTCGGACAGGGGGGATCGAAAAACTGTTTTTT
TRBV5-6	TRBJ1-5	-	few	CASSWGGARNQPQHF	TGTGCCAGCAGCTGGGGAGGGGCCCGCAATCAGCCCCAGCATTTT
TRBV18	TRBJ1-2	-	few	CASSPSSDDGYTF	TGTGCCAGCTCCCCTAGTTCCGATGATGGCTACACCTTC
TRBV29-1	TRBJ2-7	-	many	CSVVGTETYEQYF	TGCAGCGTTGTGGGGACGGAGACCTACGAGCAGTACTTC
TRBV7-9	TRBJ1-4	TRBD1	many	CASSSPSDRARGKLFF	TGTGCCAGCAGCTCTCCCTCGGACAGGGCCCGCGGAAAACTGTTTTTT
TRBV11-2	TRBJ2-2	-	-	CASSLGPVHTGELFF	TGTGCCAGCAGCTTAGGTCCAGTGCACACCGGGGAGCTGTTTTTT
TRBV6-5	TRBJ2-3	TRBD2	few	CASSRTSERGDTQYF	TGTGCCAGCAGTCGAACTAGCGAACGTGGAGATACGCAGTATTTT
TRBV20-1	TRBJ2-3	-	-	CSASSFEGEGTDTQYF	TGCAGTGCTAGTTCCTTTGAGGGGGAAGGCACAGATACGCAGTATTTT
TRBV5-1	TRBJ2-7	-	-	CASSFGEESHEQYF	TGCGCCAGCAGCTTCGGAGAGGAGTCCCACGAGCAGTACTTC
TRBV3-1	TRBJ2-5	TRBD1	-	CASSRRQGAWTQYF	TGTGCCAGCAGCCGCAGACAGGGGGCTTGGACCCAGTACTTC
TRBV20-1	TRBJ1-1	-	few	CSAPFQGGPEAFF	TGCAGTGCTCCGTTCCAGGGAGGACCTGAAGCTTTCTTT
TRBV12-3/TRBV12-4	TRBJ1-2	-	few	CASSLSRTYGYTF	TGTGCCAGCAGTTTGAGCCGGACCTATGGCTACACCTTC
TRBV5-5	TRBJ1-3	-	-	CASSLARTDSGNTIYF	TGTGCCAGCAGCTTGGCCCGGACAGACTCTGGAAACACCATATATTTT
TRBV10-3	TRBJ2-3	-	-	CAIRADPSTDTQYF	TGTGCCATCAGGGCGGATCCTAGCACAGATACGCAGTATTTT
TRBV7-8	TRBJ2-3	-	many	CASSLVDTDTQYF	TGTGCCAGCAGCTTAGTCGACACAGATACGCAGTATTTT
TRBV7-2	TRBJ2-3	TRBD2	-	CASSLWGGNTDTQYF	TGTGCCAGCAGCTTATGGGGGGGAAACACAGATACGCAGTATTTT
TRBV7-6	TRBJ2-1	-	few	CASSLAGWSSYNEQFF	TGTGCCAGCAGCTTAGCTGGGTGGAGCTCCTACAATGAGCAGTTCTTC
TRBV27	TRBJ1-5	TRBD1	many	CASRDRGSRPQHF	TGTGCCAGCAGGGACAGGGGGAGTCGGCCCCAGCATTTT
TRBV7-3	TRBJ2-5	TRBD1	-	CASSLGDRARKAQYF	TGTGCCAGCAGCTTAGGGGACAGGGCCCGGAAGGCCCAGTACTTC
TRBV11-2	TRBJ2-3	TRBD2	many	CASSFVGGGENTDTQYF	TGTGCCAGCAGCTTCGTTGGCGGGGGAGAGAACACAGATACGCAGTATTTT